This T cell receptor beta chain stems from a study of blood T cell repertoires in COVID-19. Per the original data handling: Reference gene primer amplification gave estimated nucleated cell counts. The data were produced by immunoSEQ multiplex PCR, yet TCRdb's version contains in-frame clones alone and is incomplete. That table is the source of V, J and clone size, and D and trimming were worked out from the DNA. The table shows over 85,000 clones, with more than 85% occurring only once. Trimming removed 5 bases at V and 4 bases at J, with 12 bases between. CDR3 length: 14 amino acids. Germline CDR1 is SGHAT and CDR2 is FQNNGV.

The chain employs TRBV11-2 and TRBJ1-3; D ambiguous. Sequencing used peripheral blood. The source is a man between 18 and 35 years old with acute or convalescent COVID-19. The CDR3 loop reads CASSPAVGGNTIYF. DNA for the CDR3: TGTGCCAGCAGCCCGGCGGTCGGAGGAAACACCATATATTTT.